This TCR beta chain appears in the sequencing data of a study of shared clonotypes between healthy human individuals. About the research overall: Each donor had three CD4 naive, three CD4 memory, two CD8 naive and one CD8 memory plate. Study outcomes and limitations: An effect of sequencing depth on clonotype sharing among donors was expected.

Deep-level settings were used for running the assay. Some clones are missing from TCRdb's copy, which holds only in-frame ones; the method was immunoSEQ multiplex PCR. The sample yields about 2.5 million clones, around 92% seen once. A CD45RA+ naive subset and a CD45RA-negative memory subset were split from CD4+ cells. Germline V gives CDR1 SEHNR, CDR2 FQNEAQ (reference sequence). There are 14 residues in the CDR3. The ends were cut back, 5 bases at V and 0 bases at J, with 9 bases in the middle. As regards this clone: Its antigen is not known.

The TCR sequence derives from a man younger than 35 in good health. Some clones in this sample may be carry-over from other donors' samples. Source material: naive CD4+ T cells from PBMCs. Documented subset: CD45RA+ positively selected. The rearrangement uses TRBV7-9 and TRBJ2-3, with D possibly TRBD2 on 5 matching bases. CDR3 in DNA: TGTGCCAGCAGCACTTGGACTAGCACAGATACGCAGTATTTT. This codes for CASSTWTSTDTQYF.